The next 18 T cell receptor beta chains were all read from a single sample in a study of blood T cells in healthy people across ages. Alongside a J-beta primer mix, a sample-barcoded 5' primer served in a second PCR lasting 7 to 11 cycles. TCRdb itself ran the 5' RACE reads through MiXCR, one entry per CDR3 protein. Of about 1.6 million distinct CDR3 sequences listed, roughly a third are singletons. The source material was blood. The receptors here all came from a woman under 40 in good health.

This clonotype was recorded a few times. The chain employs TRBV10-3 and TRBJ1-2, with D possibly matching TRBD1 (6 bases). This CDR3 spans 14 amino acids. Trimming cost V 11 bases and J 6 bases, with 22 bases left between them. The germline CDR1 and CDR2 sequences are ENHRY and SYGVKD. The CDR3 sequence: CAYSTGLEKNGYTF. CDR3 DNA: TGTGCCTATTCTACAGGGCTCGAGAAAAATGGCTACACCTTC.

The chain carries TRBV2 and TRBJ2-1; either TRBD1 or TRBD2 may fit D (5 bases each). V lost 6 bases to trimming and J lost 0 bases, with 15 bases between them. CDR3 length: 16 amino acids. Germline CDR1 SNHLY, CDR2 FYNNEI. The CDR3: CASSAPGRSSYNEQFF. The CDR3 DNA is TGTGCCAGCAGCGCGCCGGGACGCAGCTCCTACAATGAGCAGTTCTTC. The complete variable domain, with remaining parts taken from reference TRBV2 and TRBJ2-1, reads EPEVTQTPSHQVTQMGQEVILRCVPISNHLYFYWYRQILGQKVEFLVSFYNNEISEKSEIFDDQFSVERPDGSNFTLKIRSTKLEDSAMYFCASSAPGRSSYNEQFFGPGTRLTVL.

This clonotype was seen repeatedly, ten times or more. This chain joins TRBV20-1 and TRBJ2-1; 10 nucleotides match TRBD1. The J segment lost 8 bases and the V segment lost 2 bases, leaving 9 bases of the junction unmatched. This CDR3 has 15 amino acids. The germline CDR1 and CDR2 sequences are DFQATT and SNEGSKA (reference sequence). The CDR3 here is CSARTPGQGKDEQFF. The CDR3 bases are TGCAGTGCTAGAACACCGGGACAGGGGAAGGATGAGCAGTTCTTC.

The chain links TRBV20-1 to TRBJ2-1; TRBD2 might be the D (5 bases). The CDR3 covers 14 residues. Germline loops: CDR1 DFQATT, CDR2 SNEGSKA (reference sequence). V was pared by 6 bases and J by 2 bases, with 14 bases between. The CDR3 DNA sequence: TGCAGTGCCCTACCGGGGTTAACCTACAATGAGCAGTTCTTC. This translates into CSALPGLTYNEQFF.

The chain recombines TRBV18 with TRBJ2-5; weak D call: TRBD1 (5 bases). V lost 3 bases and J lost 5, with 10 bases in between. CDR3 length: 13 amino acids. Germline CDR1 reads KGHSH; CDR2 reads LQKENI. CDR3 in amino acids: CASSPRKGETQYF. CDR3 DNA: TGTGCCAGCTCACCGCGTAAGGGGGAGACCCAGTACTTC.

This clonotype showed up just a few times. The V gene is TRBV11-2, the J gene TRBJ2-1, with 9 bases fitting TRBD2. The germline gives CDR1 SGHAT, CDR2 FQNNGV. The CDR3 is made up of 19 amino acids. After removal of 1 base from V and 7 bases from J, the junction contained 17 bases not matched to a gene. The CDR3 nucleotides are TGTGCCAGCAGCTTAGGTCGCGCGGGAGGGCCTCTAAGCAGGAATGAGCAGTTCTTC. Translation gives CASSLGRAGGPLSRNEQFF.

This clonotype was picked up a small number of times. The chain links TRBV6-6 to TRBJ2-7; D possibly matches TRBD1 or TRBD2 (5 bases each). The CDR3 extends over 13 amino acids. Germline V CDR1 and CDR2: MNHNY, SVGAGI (reference sequence). V was trimmed by 7 bases and J by 3 bases, leaving 13 bases between them. Here the CDR3 reads CASMWDPLYEQYF. DNA for the CDR3: TGTGCCAGCATGTGGGACCCTCTCTACGAGCAGTACTTC.

Concerning this clonotype: A read error may be the cause here, since a much bigger clone is one base away. The chain couples TRBV7-2 to TRBJ2-3; 10 nucleotides agree with TRBD2. Germline V CDR1 and CDR2: SGHTA, FQGNSA. The CDR3 contains 17 residues. V dropped 0 bases and J dropped 4; count of bases not matched to a gene: 7. CDR3 DNA sequence: TGTGCCAGCAGCTTAGCGATTAGCGGGGGGAGCGCAGATACGCAGTATTTT. As protein: CASSLAISGGSADTQYF.

Concerning this clonotype itself: A much bigger clone sits one base away, suggesting this may be a read error. The CDR3 sequence is CAVNSEESGANVLTF. CDR3 in DNA: TGTGCCGTCAACTCAGAAGAGTCGGGGGCCAACGTCCTGACTTTC. The genes are TRBV10-3 and TRBJ2-6; unclear D gene. CDR1 is ENHRY, CDR2 SYGVKD, per germline. This CDR3 region has 15 residues. V was shortened by 11 bases and J by 4 bases, with 18 bases between the two germline ends.

As regards this clonotype: A clone one base away is much larger, so this may be a read error. The gene calls are TRBV27 and TRBJ2-7; TRBD1 or TRBD2 may be the D gene (5 bases each). The CDR3 sequence is 13 residues long. Germline-derived CDR1 and CDR2 are MNHEY and SMNVEV (reference sequence). The CDR3 is CASSPSGAYERYF. CDR3 DNA: TGTGCCAGCAGTCCCTCCGGGGCCTACGAGCGGTACTTC.

This chain connects TRBV5-1 to TRBJ1-1; D is unclear. Germline CDR1 is SGHRS and CDR2 is YFSETQ. The CDR3 runs 14 residues. V dropped 1 base and J dropped 0 bases, with 7 bases sitting between them. Here the CDR3 reads CASSLLTLNTEAFF. CDR3 bases: TGCGCCAGCAGCTTGCTTACACTGAACACTGAAGCTTTCTTT. The variable domain in full, with the rest retrieved from reference TRBV5-1 and TRBJ1-1, is KAGVTQTPRYLIKTRGQQVTLSCSPISGHRSVSWYQQTPGQGLQFLFEYFSETQRNKGNFPGRFSGRQFSNSRSEMNVSTLELGDSALYLCASSLLTLNTEAFFGQGTRLTVV.

This clonotype was counted at least ten times. The V gene is TRBV20-1, the J gene TRBJ2-2; perhaps TRBD2 as D (7 bases). This CDR3 is built from 18 residues. Trimming pared 0 bases from V and 3 bases from J, leaving 20 bases between. Germline V lookup: CDR1 DFQATT, CDR2 SNEGSKA (reference sequence). This chain's CDR3 is CSARDRPRGGRYTGELFF. In DNA, the CDR3 is TGCAGTGCTAGAGATAGGCCTAGGGGGGGGCGCTACACCGGGGAGCTGTTTTTT.

This clonotype has at least ten counts. This chain uses TRBV29-1 with TRBJ2-1, with D hard to call. Per germline, CDR1 SQVTM and CDR2 ANQGSEA. V lost 6 bases, J lost 9 bases, and 12 bases lay in between. The CDR3 has 11 amino acids. CDR3 in DNA: TGCAGCGTCTCCCCTAGTCGTGAGCAGTTCTTC. Its translation: CSVSPSREQFF.

DNA of the CDR3: TGTGCCAGCAGCCATAGGGGACAGACAGAGCAGTTCTTC. It is translated as CASSHRGQTEQFF. The rearrangement joins TRBV7-8 to TRBJ2-1, with 7 bases matching TRBD1. The CDR3 sequence is 13 residues long. Unmatched junction bases numbered 8, after V lost 5 bases and J lost 10 bases. Germline V gene data show CDR1 as SGHVS and CDR2 as FQNEAQ.

The rearrangement links TRBV2 to TRBJ2-1, with D perhaps matching TRBD2 (6 bases). The V gene's germline CDR1 is SNHLY and CDR2 FYNNEI. CDR3 length equals 14 residues. The CDR3 loop reads CATKVSGAYNEQFF. The CDR3 DNA follows: TGTGCGACCAAGGTATCGGGAGCCTACAATGAGCAGTTCTTC.

The V call is TRBV21-1, the J call TRBJ1-2; the table's D call TRBD1 went unverified against the DNA. TRBV21-1 is a pseudogene. The CDR3 consists of 15 residues. The CDR3 loop is CASSIRQGRHYGYTF. CDR3 in DNA: TGTGCCAGCAGCATCCGACAGGGGAGGCACTATGGCTACACCTTC.

The chain is built from TRBV30 and TRBJ1-1, with D maybe TRBD1 (6 bases). V lost 1 base, J lost 4 bases, and 10 bases lay in between. The CDR3 has 13 amino acids. From germline, CDR1 is GTSNPN and CDR2 SVGIG (reference sequence). In nucleotides, the CDR3 is TGTGCCTGGAGTGCTACAGGGACCACTGAAGCTTTCTTT. Translating gives CAWSATGTTEAFF.

The chain combines TRBV24-1 with TRBJ2-3; D may be TRBD1 (5 bases). The germline CDR1 and CDR2 sequences are KGHDR and SFDVKD. CDR3 length equals 15 residues. Trimming shortened V by 6 bases and J by 3 bases, and 15 bases separated the two germline ends. CDR3 protein: CATSSAGLSTDTQYF. The CDR3 nucleotides read TGTGCCACCAGTTCTGCAGGGTTGTCAACAGATACGCAGTATTTT.